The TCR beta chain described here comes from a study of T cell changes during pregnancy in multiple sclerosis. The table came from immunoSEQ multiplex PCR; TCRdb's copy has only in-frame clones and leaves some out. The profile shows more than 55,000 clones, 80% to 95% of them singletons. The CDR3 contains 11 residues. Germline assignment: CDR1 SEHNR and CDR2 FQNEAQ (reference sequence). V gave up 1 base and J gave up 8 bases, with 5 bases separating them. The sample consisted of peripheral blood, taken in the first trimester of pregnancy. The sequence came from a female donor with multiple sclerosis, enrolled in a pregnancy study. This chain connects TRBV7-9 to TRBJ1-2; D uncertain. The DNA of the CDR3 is TGTGCCAGCAGCTTAGGAGGCGGCTACACCTTC. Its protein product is CASSLGGGYTF.